The 18 T cell receptor beta chains in this list originate from one sample, sequenced in a study of T cells in narcolepsy (dated by TCRdb to between 2017 and 2018). Library generation was performed with the immunoSEQ multiplex PCR assay. TCRdb obtained this table from immuneACCESS and retained in-frame rearrangements with V and J assigned. These tables miss some clones; where compared with another copy, unresolved V genes account for less than half of the shortfall, and the remainder is unexplained. The sample table lists about 40,000 clones, approximately 88% of them with a count of one. The ten largest make up 1% to 1.5% of the sample. Material: CD45RA- memory CD4+ T cells from PBMCs. The sample's cell subset or site label, decoded: memory T cells sorted ex vivo from peripheral blood. The receptors stem from a human donor with narcolepsy.

V is TRBV6-5 and J is TRBJ1-2, with D possibly matching TRBD1 (5 bases). Per germline, CDR1 MNHEY and CDR2 SVGAGI. The CDR3 length is 14 residues. V was clipped by 2 bases and J by 2 bases, with 9 bases between them. The CDR3 spells CASSYRAGNYGYTF. CDR3 nucleotide sequence: TGTGCCAGCAGTTACAGAGCAGGGAACTATGGCTACACCTTC.

This chain connects TRBV18 to TRBJ2-2; 11 bases are a match to TRBD1. The V gene's germline CDR1 is KGHSH and CDR2 LQKENI. Trimming removed 0 bases from V and 4 bases from J; junction bases left unmatched: 4. This CDR3 comprises 17 residues. This CDR3 is CASSPPKGQGATGELFF. Here the CDR3 DNA reads TGTGCCAGCTCACCACCGAAAGGACAGGGGGCCACCGGGGAGCTGTTTTTT.

In its sample, this clone was seen a few times. This chain uses TRBV19 with TRBJ2-3; D gene uncertain. CDR3 length equals 14 residues. The V end lost 3 bases, the J end lost 0 bases, and 7 bases lay between the germline ends. Per germline, CDR1 LNHDA and CDR2 SQIVND (reference sequence). Here the CDR3 reads CASSIQVSTDTQYF. The CDR3 DNA follows: TGTGCCAGTAGTATCCAGGTTAGCACAGATACGCAGTATTTT.

V gene TRBV4-1 combines with J gene TRBJ2-1; 9 nucleotides line up with TRBD2. With V trimmed by 0 bases and J by 10 bases, 16 bases remained unmatched. This CDR3 comprises 18 residues. The V gene's germline CDR1 is MGHRA and CDR2 YSYEKL. Written as DNA, the CDR3 is TGCGCCAGCAGCCAAGACTTGGCGGGAGGGCCAATGGAGGTCGAGCAGTTCTTC. Translation: CASSQDLAGGPMEVEQFF.

The rearrangement uses TRBV9 and TRBJ1-2; maybe TRBD1 (5 bases). Germline V gives CDR1 SGDLS, CDR2 YYNGEE. The CDR3 is 16 residues long. The V end lost 3 bases, the J end lost 0 bases, and 15 bases lay between the germline ends. The chain's CDR3 is CASSETGGGANYGYTF. CDR3 bases: TGTGCCAGCAGCGAGACCGGGGGAGGAGCTAACTATGGCTACACCTTC.

V gene TRBV2 combines with J gene TRBJ1-2, with D tentatively TRBD1 (5 bases). V was trimmed by 9 bases and J by 2 bases, leaving 16 bases between them. Germline V gene data show CDR1 as SNHLY and CDR2 as FYNNEI. This CDR3 comprises 14 residues. The CDR3 DNA reads as TGTGCCAGGGGGCGGCTCGGGGGGAACTATGGCTACACCTTC. Translated: CARGRLGGNYGYTF. Full variable domain (rest looked up from reference TRBV2 and TRBJ1-2): EPEVTQTPSHQVTQMGQEVILRCVPISNHLYFYWYRQILGQKVEFLVSFYNNEISEKSEIFDDQFSVERPDGSNFTLKIRSTKLEDSAMYFCARGRLGGNYGYTFGSGTRLTVV.

This clone was counted a single time. V and J are TRBV7-2 and TRBJ2-4; D possibly matches TRBD1 or TRBD2 (5 bases each). In germline, CDR1 is SGHTA, CDR2 FQGNSA. The V end was cut by 3 bases, the J end by 7 bases, with 10 bases between. The CDR3 length is 13 residues. The CDR3 loop reads CASSLGRGNIQYF. The CDR3 region has the DNA TGTGCCAGCAGCTTGGGGCGAGGGAACATTCAGTACTTC.

CDR3 sequence (DNA): TGTGCCAGCAGCTTGAGACAGGGGAGCGGGGAGCTGTTTTTT. Translation: CASSLRQGSGELFF. The chain recombines TRBV5-4 with TRBJ2-2, with TRBD1 matching 8 bases. This CDR3 has 14 residues. V lost 1 base and J lost 7; bases outside the gene matches: 3. Germline CDR1 and CDR2: SGHNT and YYREEE (reference sequence).

This chain joins TRBV29-1 and TRBJ1-2; D perhaps matches TRBD1 (5 bases). Between the trimmed V and J ends, which lost 4 bases and 3 bases, there was a span of 9 bases. This CDR3 has 12 residues. Per the germline V gene, CDR1 is SQVTM and CDR2 is ANQGSEA. This CDR3 is CSVGAGDYGYTF. CDR3 DNA: TGCAGCGTTGGGGCGGGGGACTATGGCTACACCTTC.

The V and J genes are TRBV6-6 and TRBJ1-3; D may be TRBD1 (5 bases). Per the germline V gene, CDR1 is MNHNY and CDR2 is SVGAGI (reference sequence). The CDR3 is 16 amino acids. Trimming left V 0 bases short and J 4 bases short, with 13 bases between. As DNA, the CDR3 is TGTGCCAGCAGTTACTCGATTGCGGGGCAGGGAAACACCATATATTTT. Residues: CASSYSIAGQGNTIYF.

This clone has only one observation. The rearrangement joins TRBV7-3 to TRBJ2-3; D may match TRBD1 or TRBD2 (5 bases each). CDR3 length equals 15 residues. CDR1 and CDR2 (germline): SGHTA, FQGTGA. V lost 5 bases and J 2 bases, leaving 14 bases between the germline ends. The CDR3 nucleotides read TGTGCCAGCAGCGCCAAAACGGGACCCACAGATACGCAGTATTTT. Protein sequence: CASSAKTGPTDTQYF.

This chain connects TRBV18 to TRBJ1-1; no firm D call. V was pared by 0 bases and J by 4 bases, with 15 bases between. The V gene's germline CDR1 is KGHSH and CDR2 LQKENI. The CDR3 has 16 residues. The CDR3 DNA is TGTGCCAGCTCACCACCGGCTCCATTCCGCGGCACTGAAGCTTTCTTT. This sequence encodes CASSPPAPFRGTEAFF.

The chain couples TRBV7-2 to TRBJ2-1; 9 bases map to TRBD1. The CDR3 loop spans 14 amino acids. Looked up from germline, CDR1 is SGHTA and CDR2 is FQGNSA. Germline trimming cut 2 bases from V and 7 bases from J; bases unmatched to any gene: 3. The CDR3 DNA is TGTGCCAGCAGCTTAATACAGGGGGCAAATGAGCAGTTCTTC. Its protein is CASSLIQGANEQFF. Full variable domain (remainder filled in from reference TRBV7-2 and TRBJ2-1): GAGVSQSPSNKVTEKGKDVELRCDPISGHTALYWYRQSLGQGLEFLIYFQGNSAPDKSGLPSDRFSAERTGGSVSTLTIQRTQQEDSAVYLCASSLIQGANEQFFGPGTRLTVL.

This chain links TRBV19 with TRBJ2-5; 8 bases map to TRBD2. Gene TRBJ2-7 matches the end of the DNA better, so the J call may be wrong. CDR1 LNHDA and CDR2 SQIVND come from the germline V gene (reference sequence). The CDR3 loop spans 13 amino acids. The DNA of the CDR3 is TGTGCCAGTAGTCCTAGCGGGTCCTACGAGCAGTACTTC. Protein: CASSPSGSYEQYF.

V is TRBV30 and J is TRBJ2-5, with 8 bases matching TRBD2. The CDR3 totals 15 residues. Germline loops: CDR1 GTSNPN, CDR2 SVGIG (reference sequence). J lost 4 bases, V lost 3 bases, and 10 bases had no gene match. The CDR3 reads CAWSGPAGVRETQYF. The CDR3 DNA reads TGTGCCTGGAGCGGCCCAGCGGGAGTAAGAGAGACCCAGTACTTC. Using reference TRBV30 and TRBJ2-5 for the parts outside the CDR3, the full variable domain is SQTIHQWPATLVQPVGSPLSLECTVEGTSNPNLYWYRQAAGRGLQLLFYSVGIGQISSEVPQNLSASRPQDRQFILSSKKLLLSDSGFYLCAWSGPAGVRETQYFGPGTRLLVL.

The rearrangement joins TRBV6-5 to TRBJ2-1; possibly TRBD1 for D (6 bases). The CDR3 is 12 amino acids. V was shortened by 6 bases and J by 7 bases, with 10 bases between the two germline ends. CDR1 is MNHEY and CDR2 is SVGAGI in the germline V gene. CDR3 sequence reads: CASSFTGNEQFF. Here the CDR3 DNA reads TGTGCCAGCAGCTTCACAGGGAATGAGCAGTTCTTC.

The J gene is TRBJ1-2, the V gene TRBV7-2; possible D gene TRBD1, 6 bases. The V gene lost 5 bases and the J gene lost 2 bases, with 15 bases spanning the gap. Germline loops: CDR1 SGHTA, CDR2 FQGNSA. CDR3 length: 15 residues. Here the CDR3 reads CASSPSTGSNYGYTF. Written as DNA, the CDR3 is TGTGCCAGCAGCCCAAGCACAGGGTCGAACTATGGCTACACCTTC.

V usage is TRBV4-2 and J usage is TRBJ1-1; no clear D gene. Deletions cut 1 base from V and 0 bases from J, with 9 bases between. In germline, CDR1 is LGHNA, CDR2 YNFKEQ. CDR3 length: 15 residues. This CDR3 is CASSQVAGLNTEAFF. DNA of the CDR3: TGTGCCAGCAGCCAAGTGGCAGGCTTGAACACTGAAGCTTTCTTT.